Listed here are 2 T cell receptor beta chains from one sample, sequenced in a study of cytomegalovirus exposure and HLA in healthy donors. Researchers ran the PCR with 60 Vbeta and 13 Jbeta primers. Profiled with immunoSEQ multiplex PCR; TCRdb holds only in-frame clones, not every one. This table has around 70,000 clones, 70% to 90% appearing once. Sequencing was carried out using PBMCs. The source is a woman in her twenties or thirties in good health and CMV-seronegative.

V is TRBV28 and J is TRBJ2-7; D may be TRBD1 (5 bases). Trimming removed 10 bases from V and 3 bases from J, with 10 bases in between. The germline gives CDR1 MDHEN, CDR2 SYDVKM. The CDR3 loop spans 11 amino acids. The CDR3 reads CAIQDSYEQYF. The CDR3 nucleotides are TGTGCCATCCAAGACAGCTACGAGCAGTACTTC.

The chain combines TRBV27 with TRBJ2-1; 12 nucleotides align to TRBD2. This CDR3 has 15 residues. The germline V gene has CDR1 MNHEY and CDR2 SMNVEV (reference sequence). V gave up 6 bases and J gave up 4 bases; unmatched junction bases: 4. CDR3 loop: CASRLGLAGYNEQFF. CDR3 in DNA: TGTGCCAGCAGGCTTGGACTAGCGGGGTACAATGAGCAGTTCTTC.